This TCR beta chain was captured in a study of vaccination effects on CD4 cells after COVID-19. At the level of the study: Sampling occurred a median 72 days post second dose, range 14 to 241.

The CDR3 is 13 residues long. V lost 10 bases to trimming and J lost 4 bases, with 16 bases between them. CDR1 is MDHEN and CDR2 is SYDVKM in the germline V gene. Sequenced by immunoSEQ multiplex PCR; TCRdb stores in-frame clones only, minus some. This table has approximately 17,000 clones, 55% to 75% appearing once. Under the ViraFEST assay, PBMC were stimulated with viral peptide pools so that antigen-specific CD4+ T cells expanded. Sequencing was performed afterwards. An approximately 10-day culture period preceded the isolation of CD4+ T cells. Two doses of either BNT162b2 or mRNA-1273 were given to each participant. No vaccinee had earlier SARS-CoV-2 infection, and nucleocapsid antibodies were negative. They grew around 2.2 million PBMC in each well, adding approximately 10 IU/ml IL-2 and 10 ug/ml peptides. Findings and limits, study-wide: Infection- and vaccine-induced clones contracted markedly late after vaccination.

For this clone: What it binds is unknown.

The TCR was taken from a human donor who received a COVID-19 vaccine. The chain carries TRBV28 and TRBJ1-2, with D unresolved. The material was CD4+ T cells from PBMCs cultured with SARS-CoV-2 spike peptides, obtained after COVID-19 vaccination. CDR3 in amino acids: CATEKTAPYGYTF. The CDR3 nucleotides read TGTGCCACCGAGAAAACAGCCCCCTATGGCTACACCTTC.